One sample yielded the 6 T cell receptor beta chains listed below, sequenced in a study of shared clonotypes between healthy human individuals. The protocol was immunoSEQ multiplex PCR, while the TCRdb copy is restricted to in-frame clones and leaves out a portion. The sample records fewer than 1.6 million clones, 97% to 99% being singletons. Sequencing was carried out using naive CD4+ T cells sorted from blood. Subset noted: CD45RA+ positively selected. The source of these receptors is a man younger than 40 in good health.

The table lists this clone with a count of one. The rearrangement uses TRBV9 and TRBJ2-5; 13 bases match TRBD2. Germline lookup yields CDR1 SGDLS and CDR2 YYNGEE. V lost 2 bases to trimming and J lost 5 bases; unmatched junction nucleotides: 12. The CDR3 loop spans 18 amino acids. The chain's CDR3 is CASSVSTGTSGIAETQYF. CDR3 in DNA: TGTGCCAGCAGCGTGAGTACTGGGACTAGCGGGATAGCGGAGACCCAGTACTTC.

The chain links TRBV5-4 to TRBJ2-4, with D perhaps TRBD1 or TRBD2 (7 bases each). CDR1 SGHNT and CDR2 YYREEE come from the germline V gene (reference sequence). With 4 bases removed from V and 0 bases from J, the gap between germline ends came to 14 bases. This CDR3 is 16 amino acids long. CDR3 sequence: CASSPGGVLAKNIQYF. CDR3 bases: TGTGCCAGCAGCCCAGGGGGGGTCCTAGCCAAAAACATTCAGTACTTC.

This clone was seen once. The CDR3 region is CASSSIGGVANEQFF. CDR3 nucleotide sequence: TGTGCCAGCAGTAGTATTGGCGGGGTGGCCAATGAGCAGTTCTTC. The chain employs TRBV7-2 and TRBJ2-1; perhaps TRBD2 as D (6 bases). Germline V gene lookup returns CDR1 SGHTA and CDR2 FQGNSA. This CDR3 has 15 residues. Deletions cut 6 bases from V and 6 bases from J, with 18 bases between. The full variable domain, in which reference TRBV7-2 and TRBJ2-1 provide the parts outside the CDR3, is GAGVSQSPSNKVTEKGKDVELRCDPISGHTALYWYRQSLGQGLEFLIYFQGNSAPDKSGLPSDRFSAERTGGSVSTLTIQRTQQEDSAVYLCASSSIGGVANEQFFGPGTRLTVL.

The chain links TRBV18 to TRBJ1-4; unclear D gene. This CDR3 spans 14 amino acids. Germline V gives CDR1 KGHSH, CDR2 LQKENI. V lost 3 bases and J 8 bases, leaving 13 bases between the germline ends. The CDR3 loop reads CASSPTVIGEKLFF. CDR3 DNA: TGTGCCAGCTCACCGACGGTTATAGGGGAAAAACTGTTTTTT.

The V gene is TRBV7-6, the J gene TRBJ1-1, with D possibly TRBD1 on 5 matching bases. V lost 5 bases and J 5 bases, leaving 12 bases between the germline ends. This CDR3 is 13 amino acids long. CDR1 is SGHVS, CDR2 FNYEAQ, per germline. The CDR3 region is CASSISGMTEAFF. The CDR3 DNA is TGTGCCAGCAGCATCTCAGGGATGACTGAAGCTTTCTTT.

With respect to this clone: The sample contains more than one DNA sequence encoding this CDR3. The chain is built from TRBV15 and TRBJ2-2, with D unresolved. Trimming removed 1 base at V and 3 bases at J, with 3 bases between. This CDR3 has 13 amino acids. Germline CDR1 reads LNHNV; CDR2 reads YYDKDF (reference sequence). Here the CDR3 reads CATSRGYTGELFF. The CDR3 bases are TGTGCCACCAGCAGAGGGTACACCGGGGAGCTGTTTTTT.